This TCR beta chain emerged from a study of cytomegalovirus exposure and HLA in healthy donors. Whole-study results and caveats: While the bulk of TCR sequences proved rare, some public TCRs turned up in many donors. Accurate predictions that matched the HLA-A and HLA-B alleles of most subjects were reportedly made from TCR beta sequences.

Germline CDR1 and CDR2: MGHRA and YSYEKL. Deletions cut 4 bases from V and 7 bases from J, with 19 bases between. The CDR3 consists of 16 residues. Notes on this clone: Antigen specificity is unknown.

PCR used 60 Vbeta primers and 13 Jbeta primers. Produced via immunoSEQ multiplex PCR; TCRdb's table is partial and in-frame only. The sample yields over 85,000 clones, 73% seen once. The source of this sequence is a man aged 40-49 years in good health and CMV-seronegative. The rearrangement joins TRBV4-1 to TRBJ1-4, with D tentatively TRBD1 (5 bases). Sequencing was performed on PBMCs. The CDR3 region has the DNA TGCGCCAGCAGCCCTAGTCCAGGGAGGATGAGTGAAAAACTGTTTTTT. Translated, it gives CASSPSPGRMSEKLFF.